These T cell receptor beta chains were read from a single sample in a study of T-cell memory formation after mild COVID-19. In TCRdb, the 5' RACE reads were re-called with MiXCR into one record per CDR3 protein. Here the sample spans 350,000 to 450,000 distinct CDR3 sequences, over 15% being singletons. Sample: PBMCs or a T cell subset sorted from them (not recorded which). The receptors shown here come from an adult woman who had mild COVID-19 (a few samples of this study predate the infection). Cell type and time point are not known. CDR3s include the opening cysteine and the closing phenylalanine or tryptophan. The order of the fields is clone size, V gene, D gene, J gene, CDR3 DNA, CDR3 protein. D genes are given only for firm matches. Clone size, where shown, is once, few, many, or a class for clones that have expanded.

>NA|TRBV7-3|NA|TRBJ2-7
TGTGCCAGCAGTCAAGTTACCTACGAGCAGTACTTC
CASSQVTYEQYF
>NA|TRBV5-1|NA|TRBJ1-2
TGCGCCAGCAGCTTGGCGTGGGGGGGCGATGGCTACACCTTC
CASSLAWGGDGYTF
>NA|TRBV7-8|NA|TRBJ2-2
TGTGCCAGCAGCTTATTTAACGGAGACACCGGGGAGCTGTTTTTT
CASSLFNGDTGELFF
>few|TRBV6-5|NA|TRBJ1-5
TGTGCCAGCAGTCAATCGCGGAATCAGCCCCAGCATTTT
CASSQSRNQPQHF
>NA|TRBV7-9|NA|TRBJ1-1
TGTGCCAGCAGCTGGACAGAAGGAGCTTTCTTT
CASSWTEGAFF
>NA|TRBV19|NA|TRBJ1-3
TGTGCCAGTAGAGGAGGGTCTGGAAACACCATATATTTT
CASRGGSGNTIYF
>NA|TRBV19|TRBD2|TRBJ2-1
TGTGCCAGTAGTATAGATCTATCGGGGGGGGTGTACAATGAGCAGTTCTTC
CASSIDLSGGVYNEQFF
>NA|TRBV27|TRBD2|TRBJ2-1
TGTGCCAGCAATACAGGACTAGCGGGAGTGAATGAGCAGTTCTTC
CASNTGLAGVNEQFF
>NA|TRBV5-6|NA|TRBJ1-1
TGTGCCAGCAGCTTGGGCCCTAGAGGAAGGTACATGAACACTGAAGCTTTCTTT
CASSLGPRGRYMNTEAFF
>many|TRBV7-9|NA|TRBJ2-3
TGTGCCAGCAGCCCCCGCCAGGGGTACACAGATACGCAGTATTTT
CASSPRQGYTDTQYF
>NA|TRBV27|NA|TRBJ2-7
TGTGCCAGCAGATTCGGGAGTTCCTACGAGCAGTACTTC
CASRFGSSYEQYF
>NA|TRBV2|TRBD2|TRBJ2-2
TGTGCCAGCAGTGCTCCCGTCCCTAGCGGGAGTAATTGGGGCCCCGGGGAGCTGTTTTTT
CASSAPVPSGSNWGPGELFF
>NA|TRBV12-3/TRBV12-4|TRBD2|TRBJ2-7
TGTGCCAGCAGTTTACGGGGGGGCGAGCCGTACGAGCAGTACTTC
CASSLRGGEPYEQYF
>NA|TRBV11-2|NA|TRBJ2-3
TGTGCCAGCAGCTTGCCCTCTATGGGAGATACGCAGTATTTT
CASSLPSMGDTQYF
>NA|TRBV12-3/TRBV12-4|NA|TRBJ1-2
TGTGCCAGCAGTTTATGGGGCGTCTACTATGGCTACACCTTC
CASSLWGVYYGYTF
>few|TRBV2|TRBD2|TRBJ2-2
TGTGCCAGCACGGGACTAGCGGGGACCGGGGAGCTGTTTTTT
CASTGLAGTGELFF
>many|TRBV7-6|NA|TRBJ2-5
TGTGCCAGCAGCTTACTAGCGCACCAAGAGACCCAGTACTTC
CASSLLAHQETQYF
>NA|TRBV18|TRBD1|TRBJ1-1
TGTGCCAGCTCAGCAGAAAGGGGGCACACTGAAGCTTTCTTT
CASSAERGHTEAFF
>NA|TRBV24-1|NA|TRBJ1-2
TGTGCCACCAGTGATTTAGGCCAGGGAGTTGGCTACACCTTC
CATSDLGQGVGYTF
>few|TRBV5-1|TRBD2|TRBJ2-7
TGCGCCAGCAGCCCACAGGCTAGCGGGGGGACCCACTACGAGCAGTACTTC
CASSPQASGGTHYEQYF
>few|TRBV7-6|TRBD2|TRBJ2-1
TGTGCCAGCAGCCTGAAGGGACTAGCGGGGGGCCCGTACAATGAGCAGTTCTTC
CASSLKGLAGGPYNEQFF
>NA|TRBV30|TRBD1|TRBJ1-2
TGTGCCTGGGGCCGACAGGGATCGGATGGCTACACCTTC
CAWGRQGSDGYTF
>few|TRBV19|NA|TRBJ2-6
TGTGCCAGTAGTCCCGGGTTGGCTGGGGCCAACGTCCTGACTTTC
CASSPGLAGANVLTF
>NA|TRBV6-1|TRBD2|TRBJ2-5
TGTGCCAGCATACAAGGACTAGCGGGGGTATGGGAGACCCAGTACTTC
CASIQGLAGVWETQYF
>few|TRBV5-1|NA|TRBJ2-1
TGCGCCAGCAGCCCGGCCATCAATGAGCAGTTCTTC
CASSPAINEQFF
>NA|TRBV4-1|TRBD2|TRBJ2-7
TGCGCCAGCAGCCCGGCTCAGGCGGGAGGTGAGTACGAGCAGTACTTC
CASSPAQAGGEYEQYF
>NA|TRBV18|NA|TRBJ2-7
TGTGCCAGCTCATTAAACGGACAACCCTACGAGCAGTACTTC
CASSLNGQPYEQYF
>few|TRBV5-1|NA|TRBJ1-4
TGCGCCAGCAGCTCTGACACGGGTAATGAAAAACTGTTTTTT
CASSSDTGNEKLFF
>few|TRBV7-2|NA|TRBJ2-5
TGTGCCAGCAGCTTATTGGGGCTGGGGGAGACCCAGTACTTC
CASSLLGLGETQYF
>many|TRBV7-2|NA|TRBJ2-5
TGTGCCAGCACCTCCTCGCGGGGCCAAGAGACCCAGTACTTC
CASTSSRGQETQYF
>NA|TRBV15|NA|TRBJ2-2
TGTGCCACCAGAGAGGTGGAGGGCGGGGAGCTGTTTTTT
CATREVEGGELFF
>NA|TRBV7-3|NA|TRBJ2-2
TGTGCCAGCAGCCGCCAGGGGTCCGTCTCTCAGACCGGGGAGCTGTTTTTT
CASSRQGSVSQTGELFF
>NA|TRBV2|NA|TRBJ1-3
TGTGCCAGCAGTGCAAATGGGAACTCTGGAAACACCATATATTTT
CASSANGNSGNTIYF
>NA|TRBV24-1|NA|TRBJ2-1
TGTGCCACCAGCATAGCGACGGGTGCGGAGGGAGCCGGGGGTGAGCAGTTCTTC
CATSIATGAEGAGGEQFF
>once|TRBV20-1|NA|TRBJ1-1
TGCAGTGCTAGAGATCCTAAGGGAGGCAGCACTGAAGCTTTCTTT
CSARDPKGGSTEAFF
>NA|TRBV6-2/TRBV6-3|TRBD2|TRBJ2-7
TGTGCCAGCAGCCATCTAGCGGGAGGGCGCTACGAGCAGTACTTC
CASSHLAGGRYEQYF
>NA|TRBV15|NA|TRBJ2-1
TGTGCCACCAGCAGAGATACCCCTCCCATTCATGAGCAGTTCTTC
CATSRDTPPIHEQFF
>few|TRBV5-1|NA|TRBJ1-1
TGCGCCAGCAGCATGTCCACGTCAGGGGCGACTGAAGCTTTCTTT
CASSMSTSGATEAFF
>few|TRBV6-6|TRBD1|TRBJ2-6
TGTGCCAGCAGTTACCTCAGGGGGCACTCTGGGGCCAACGTCCTGACTTTC
CASSYLRGHSGANVLTF
>NA|TRBV7-3|NA|TRBJ1-1
TGTGCCAGCAGCCCCTGGGGGGGGCGAAACACTGAAGCTTTCTTT
CASSPWGGRNTEAFF
>NA|TRBV12-3/TRBV12-4|NA|TRBJ2-7
TGTGCCAGCAGTTTAGCGCCTGGCACAGACGAGCAGTACTTC
CASSLAPGTDEQYF
>few|TRBV6-4|TRBD2|TRBJ2-2
TGTGCCAGCAGTGAATTAGCGGGGGGCCATGGCACCGGGGAGCTGTTTTTT
CASSELAGGHGTGELFF
>NA|TRBV6-5|NA|TRBJ2-7
TGTGCCAGCAGTATAGATTTCAGCTCCTACGAGCAGTACTTC
CASSIDFSSYEQYF
>few|TRBV4-2|TRBD2|TRBJ2-1
TGTGCCAGCAGCCAAGATACTAGCGGGATGATCGGGGAGCAGTTCTTC
CASSQDTSGMIGEQFF